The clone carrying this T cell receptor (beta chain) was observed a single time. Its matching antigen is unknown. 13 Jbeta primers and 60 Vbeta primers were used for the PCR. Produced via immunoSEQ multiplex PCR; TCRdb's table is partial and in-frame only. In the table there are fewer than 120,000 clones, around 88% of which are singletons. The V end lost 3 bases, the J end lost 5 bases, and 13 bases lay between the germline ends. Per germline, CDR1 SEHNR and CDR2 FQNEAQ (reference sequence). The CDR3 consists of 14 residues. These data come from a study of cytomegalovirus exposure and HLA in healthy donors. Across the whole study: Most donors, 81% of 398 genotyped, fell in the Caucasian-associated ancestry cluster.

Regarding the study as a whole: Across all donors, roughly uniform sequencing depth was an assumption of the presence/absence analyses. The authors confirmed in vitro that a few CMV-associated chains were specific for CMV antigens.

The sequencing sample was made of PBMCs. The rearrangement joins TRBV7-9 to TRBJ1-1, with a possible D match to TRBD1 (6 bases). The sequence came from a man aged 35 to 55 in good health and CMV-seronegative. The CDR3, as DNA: TGTGCCAGCAGCTTGAGCAGGGGTGGGACTGAAGCTTTCTTT. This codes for CASSLSRGGTEAFF.